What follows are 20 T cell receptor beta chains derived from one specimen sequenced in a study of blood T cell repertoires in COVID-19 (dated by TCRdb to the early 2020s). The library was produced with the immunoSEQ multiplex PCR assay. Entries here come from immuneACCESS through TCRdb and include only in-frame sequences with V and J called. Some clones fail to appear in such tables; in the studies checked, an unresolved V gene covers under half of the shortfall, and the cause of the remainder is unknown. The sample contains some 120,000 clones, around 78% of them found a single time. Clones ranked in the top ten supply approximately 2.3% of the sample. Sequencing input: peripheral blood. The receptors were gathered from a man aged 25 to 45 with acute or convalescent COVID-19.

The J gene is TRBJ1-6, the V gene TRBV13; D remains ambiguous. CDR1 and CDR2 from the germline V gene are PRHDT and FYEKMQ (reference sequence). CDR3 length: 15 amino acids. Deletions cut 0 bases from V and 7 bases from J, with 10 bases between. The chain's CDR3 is CASSLGAGSNSPLHF. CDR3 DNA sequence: TGTGCCAGCAGCTTAGGGGCAGGATCCAATTCACCCCTCCACTTT.

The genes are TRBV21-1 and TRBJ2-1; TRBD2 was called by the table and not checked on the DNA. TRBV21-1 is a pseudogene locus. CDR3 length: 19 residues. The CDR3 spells CASSKFRCGPSGSRNEQFF. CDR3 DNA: TGTGCCAGCAGCAAATTTAGGTGCGGTCCCAGCGGGAGTAGGAATGAGCAGTTCTTC.

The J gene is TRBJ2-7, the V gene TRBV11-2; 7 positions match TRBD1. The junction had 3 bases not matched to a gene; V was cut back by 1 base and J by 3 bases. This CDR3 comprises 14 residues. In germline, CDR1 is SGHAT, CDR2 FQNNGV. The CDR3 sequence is CASSLAQGDYEQYF. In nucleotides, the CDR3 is TGTGCCAGCAGCTTAGCTCAGGGGGACTACGAGCAGTACTTC.

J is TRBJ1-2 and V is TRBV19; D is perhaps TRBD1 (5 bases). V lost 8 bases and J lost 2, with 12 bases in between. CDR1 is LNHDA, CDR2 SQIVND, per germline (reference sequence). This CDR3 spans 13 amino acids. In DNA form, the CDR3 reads TGTGCCAGTGGACCCGACAGAAACTATGGCTACACCTTC. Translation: CASGPDRNYGYTF. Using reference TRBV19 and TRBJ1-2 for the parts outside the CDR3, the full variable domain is DGGITQSPKYLFRKEGQNVTLSCEQNLNHDAMYWYRQDPGQGLRLIYYSQIVNDFQKGDIAEGYSVSREKKESFPLTVTSAQKNPTAFYLCASGPDRNYGYTFGSGTRLTVV.

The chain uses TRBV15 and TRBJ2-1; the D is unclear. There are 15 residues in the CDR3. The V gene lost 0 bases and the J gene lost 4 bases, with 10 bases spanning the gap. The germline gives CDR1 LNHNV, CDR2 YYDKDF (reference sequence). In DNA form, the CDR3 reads TGTGCCACCAGCAGAGATTTAATAACATACAATGAGCAGTTCTTC. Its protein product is CATSRDLITYNEQFF.

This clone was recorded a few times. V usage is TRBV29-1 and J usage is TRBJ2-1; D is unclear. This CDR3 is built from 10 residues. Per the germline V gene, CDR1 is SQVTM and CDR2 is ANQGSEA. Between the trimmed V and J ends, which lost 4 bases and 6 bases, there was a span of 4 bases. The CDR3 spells CSVGLNEQFF. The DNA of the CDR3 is TGCAGCGTTGGTCTCAATGAGCAGTTCTTC.

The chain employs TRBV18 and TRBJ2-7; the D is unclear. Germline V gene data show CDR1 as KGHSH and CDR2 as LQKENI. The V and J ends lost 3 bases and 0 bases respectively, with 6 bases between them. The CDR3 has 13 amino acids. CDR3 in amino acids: CASSPKSSYEQYV. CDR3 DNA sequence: TGTGCCAGCTCACCTAAGAGCTCCTACGAGCAGTACGTC.

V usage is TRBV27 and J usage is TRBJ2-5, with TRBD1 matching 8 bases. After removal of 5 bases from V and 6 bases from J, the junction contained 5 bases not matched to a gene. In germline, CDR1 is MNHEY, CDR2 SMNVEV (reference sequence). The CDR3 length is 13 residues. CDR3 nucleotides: TGTGCCAGCAGTCACGGGACAGGTCAGACCCAGTACTTC. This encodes CASSHGTGQTQYF.

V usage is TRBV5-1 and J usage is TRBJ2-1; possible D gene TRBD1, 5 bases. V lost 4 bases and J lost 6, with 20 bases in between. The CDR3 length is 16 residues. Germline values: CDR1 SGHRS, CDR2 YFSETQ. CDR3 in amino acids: CASSIGSRVPSNEQFF. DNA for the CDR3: TGCGCCAGCAGCATTGGGTCCAGGGTGCCATCCAATGAGCAGTTCTTC.

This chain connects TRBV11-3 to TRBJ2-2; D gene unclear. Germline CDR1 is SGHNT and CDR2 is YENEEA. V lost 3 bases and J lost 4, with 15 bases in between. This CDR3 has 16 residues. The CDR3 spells CASSFDSHHPTGELFF. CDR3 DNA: TGTGCCAGCAGCTTTGACTCGCACCACCCCACCGGGGAGCTGTTTTTT.

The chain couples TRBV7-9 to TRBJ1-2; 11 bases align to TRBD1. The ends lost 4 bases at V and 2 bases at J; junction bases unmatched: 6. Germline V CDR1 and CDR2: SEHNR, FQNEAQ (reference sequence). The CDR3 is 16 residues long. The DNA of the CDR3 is TGTGCCAGCAGCTCCGCCTGGACAGGGGGCAACTATGGCTACACCTTC. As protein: CASSSAWTGGNYGYTF.

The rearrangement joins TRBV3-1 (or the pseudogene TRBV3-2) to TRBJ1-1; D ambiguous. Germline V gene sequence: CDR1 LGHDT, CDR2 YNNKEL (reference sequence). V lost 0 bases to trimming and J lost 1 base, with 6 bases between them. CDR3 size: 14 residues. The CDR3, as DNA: TGTGCCAGCAGCCAAGAGCGAGGGAACACTGAAGCTTTCTTT. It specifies CASSQERGNTEAFF.

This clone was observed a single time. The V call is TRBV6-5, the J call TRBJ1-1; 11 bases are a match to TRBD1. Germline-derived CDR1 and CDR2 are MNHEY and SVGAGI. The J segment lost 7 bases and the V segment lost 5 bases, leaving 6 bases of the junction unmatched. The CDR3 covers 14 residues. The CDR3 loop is CASSIRDRGFEAFF. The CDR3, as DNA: TGTGCCAGCAGTATCCGGGACAGGGGGTTTGAAGCTTTCTTT.

For the CDR3, the DNA is TGTGCCAGCAGGGCCGGGACTAGCGGTGGGACCGCACATCATACGCAGTATTTT. It is translated as CASRAGTSGGTAHHTQYF. The chain is built from TRBV27 and TRBJ2-3; 11 bases map to TRBD2. Germline V gives CDR1 MNHEY, CDR2 SMNVEV (reference sequence). Losses at the gene ends were 6 bases for V and 7 bases for J; bases not matched to a gene: 18. This CDR3 is 18 amino acids long.

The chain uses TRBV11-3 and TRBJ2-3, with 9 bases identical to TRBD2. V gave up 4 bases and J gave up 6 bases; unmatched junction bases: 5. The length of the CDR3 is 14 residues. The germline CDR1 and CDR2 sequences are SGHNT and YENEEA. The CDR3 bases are TGTGCCAGCAGCTCTTTAGCGGGGGCGGATACGCAGTATTTT. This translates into CASSSLAGADTQYF.

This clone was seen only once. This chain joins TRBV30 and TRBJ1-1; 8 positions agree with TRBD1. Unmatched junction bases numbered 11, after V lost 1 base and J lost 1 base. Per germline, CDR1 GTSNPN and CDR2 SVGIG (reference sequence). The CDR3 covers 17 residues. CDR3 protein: CAWSAQGATHSNTEAFF. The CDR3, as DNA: TGTGCCTGGAGTGCTCAGGGGGCCACTCACTCGAACACTGAAGCTTTCTTT.

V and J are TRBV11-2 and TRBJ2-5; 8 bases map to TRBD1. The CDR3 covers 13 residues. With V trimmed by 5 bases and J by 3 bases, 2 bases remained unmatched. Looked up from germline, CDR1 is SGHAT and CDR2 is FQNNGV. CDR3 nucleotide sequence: TGTGCCAGCAGCCGGGACAGGAAAGAGACCCAGTACTTC. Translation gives CASSRDRKETQYF. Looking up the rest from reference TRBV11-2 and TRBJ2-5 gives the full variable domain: EAGVAQSPRYKIIEKRQSVAFWCNPISGHATLYWYQQILGQGPKLLIQFQNNGVVDDSQLPKDRFSAERLKGVDSTLKIQPAKLEDSAVYLCASSRDRKETQYFGPGTRLLVL.

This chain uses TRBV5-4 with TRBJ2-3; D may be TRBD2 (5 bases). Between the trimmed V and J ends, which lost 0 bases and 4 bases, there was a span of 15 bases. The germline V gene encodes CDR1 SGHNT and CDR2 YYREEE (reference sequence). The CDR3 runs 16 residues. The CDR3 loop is CASSLVDFHGADTQYF. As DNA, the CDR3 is TGTGCCAGCAGCTTGGTGGACTTCCACGGGGCAGATACGCAGTATTTT.

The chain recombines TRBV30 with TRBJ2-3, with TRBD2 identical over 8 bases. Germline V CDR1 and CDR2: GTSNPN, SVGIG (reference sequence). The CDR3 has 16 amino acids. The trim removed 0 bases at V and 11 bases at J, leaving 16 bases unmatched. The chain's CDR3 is CAWSVPPRGGAPEQYF. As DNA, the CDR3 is TGTGCCTGGAGTGTCCCCCCTCGGGGGGGGGCCCCGGAGCAGTATTTT.

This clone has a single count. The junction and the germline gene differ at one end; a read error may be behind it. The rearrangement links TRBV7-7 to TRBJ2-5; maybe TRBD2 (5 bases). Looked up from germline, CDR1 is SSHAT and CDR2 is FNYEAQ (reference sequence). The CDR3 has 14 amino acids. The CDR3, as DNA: TGTGCTAGCAGCTTACCCGGGAACGGGGAGACCCAGTACTTC. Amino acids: CASSLPGNGETQYF. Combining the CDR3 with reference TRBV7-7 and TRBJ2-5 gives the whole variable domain GAGVSQSPRYKVTKRGQDVTLRCDPISSHATLYWYQQALGQGPEFLTYFNYEAQPDKSGLPSDRFSAERPEGSISTLTIQRTEQRDSAMYRCASSLPGNGETQYFGPGTRLLVL.